Each of the 18 T cell receptor beta chains below was sequenced from the same sample in a study of T cells after yellow fever vaccination. MiXCR was run by TCRdb on the 5' RACE reads, yielding one entry per CDR3 protein. The sample yields 320,000 or so distinct CDR3 sequences, approximately 8% seen once. The material sequenced was PBMCs, taken 35 to 50 days after the first yellow fever vaccination. The receptors stem from a man younger than 30 who received the YFV17D yellow fever vaccine.

This chain uses TRBV5-1 with TRBJ1-5; 7 bases are a match to TRBD1. The V and J ends lost 2 bases and 2 bases, in that order; junction bases with no gene match: 4. This CDR3 is built from 15 residues. Looked up from germline, CDR1 is SGHRS and CDR2 is YFSETQ. The CDR3 loop reads CASSLQGQGNQPQHF. Written as DNA, the CDR3 is TGCGCCAGCAGCTTACAGGGGCAGGGCAATCAGCCCCAGCATTTT.

This clonotype occurred many times. V gene TRBV28 combines with J gene TRBJ2-7; D is ambiguous. CDR1 and CDR2 (germline): MDHEN, SYDVKM. With 1 base removed from V and 0 bases from J, the gap between germline ends came to 7 bases. The CDR3 has 14 amino acids. The CDR3 loop is CASSLYGFSYEQYV. The CDR3 DNA reads TGTGCCAGCAGTTTATATGGTTTCTCCTACGAGCAGTACGTC.

This clonotype has just a few counts. The J gene is TRBJ2-7, the V gene TRBV4-1; TRBD2 is a possible D gene (6 bases). The CDR3 consists of 15 residues. Germline CDR1 and CDR2: MGHRA and YSYEKL. V dropped 1 base and J dropped 2 bases, with 12 bases sitting between them. The CDR3 coding sequence is TGCGCCAGCAGCCAAGGGGACTCGGGAACCTACGAGCAGTACTTC. This gives the protein CASSQGDSGTYEQYF.

The chain links TRBV5-5 to TRBJ2-3, with D possibly matching TRBD1 (6 bases). Germline lookup yields CDR1 SGHKS and CDR2 YYEKEE (reference sequence). This CDR3 spans 17 amino acids. V shed 1 base and J shed 2 bases, with 17 bases lying between them. CDR3 in DNA: TGTGCCAGCAGCTTGAGGATGGTATCAGGGGTCACAGATACGCAGTATTTT. Protein sequence: CASSLRMVSGVTDTQYF. Full variable domain (missing parts from reference TRBV5-5 and TRBJ2-3): DAGVTQSPTHLIKTRGQQVTLRCSPISGHKSVSWYQQVLGQGPQFIFQYYEKEERGRGNFPDRFSARQFPNYSSELNVNALLLGDSALYLCASSLRMVSGVTDTQYFGPGTRLTVL.

This chain joins TRBV7-2 and TRBJ2-7; 11 nucleotides line up with TRBD1. J lost 9 bases, V lost 5 bases, and 6 bases had no gene match. CDR3 length: 13 amino acids. Germline assignment: CDR1 SGHTA and CDR2 FQGNSA. CDR3 sequence: CASSPRTGGMQYF. The CDR3 DNA reads as TGTGCCAGCAGCCCCCGGACAGGGGGCATGCAGTACTTC.

This clonotype was detected only a few times. The chain couples TRBV7-8 to TRBJ2-1; 10 nucleotides line up with TRBD2. V trimming: 6 bases; J trimming: 8 bases; junction bases outside the gene matches: 10. Looked up from germline, CDR1 is SGHVS and CDR2 is FQNEAQ. CDR3 length: 15 amino acids. The CDR3 nucleotides are TGTGCCAGCAGATCGCCGGGGACTAGCGTCGATGAGCAGTTCTTC. Its protein is CASRSPGTSVDEQFF. Using reference TRBV7-8 and TRBJ2-1 for the parts outside the CDR3, the full variable domain is GAGVSQSPRYKVAKRGQDVALRCDPISGHVSLFWYQQALGQGPEFLTYFQNEAQLDKSGLPSDRFFAERPEGSVSTLKIQRTQQEDSAVYLCASRSPGTSVDEQFFGPGTRLTVL.

The V gene is TRBV19, the J gene TRBJ2-7; D not certain. Trimming took 3 bases from V and 1 from J, leaving 10 bases between them. The CDR3 is 14 amino acids. Germline values: CDR1 LNHDA, CDR2 SQIVND (reference sequence). The CDR3: CASSIDGPSYEQYF. The CDR3 DNA reads as TGTGCCAGTAGTATTGACGGACCTTCCTACGAGCAGTACTTC.

This rearrangement joins TRBV5-6 to TRBJ1-1; no firm D call. CDR1 and CDR2 (germline): SGHDT, YYEEEE. The CDR3 is made up of 14 amino acids. V lost 0 bases and J 5 bases, leaving 11 bases between the germline ends. Here the CDR3 reads CASSLGYAGTEAFF. Here the CDR3 DNA reads TGTGCCAGCAGCTTGGGGTACGCGGGGACTGAAGCTTTCTTT.

In this sample, this clonotype turned up a few times. The chain combines TRBV7-8 with TRBJ2-1, with D uncertain. Trimming removed 0 bases at V and 2 bases at J, with 11 bases between. The germline CDR1 and CDR2 sequences are SGHVS and FQNEAQ. The CDR3 has 16 residues. CDR3 loop: CASSLALRATYNEQFF. CDR3 bases: TGTGCCAGCAGCTTAGCCCTTCGTGCCACCTACAATGAGCAGTTCTTC.

This clonotype was picked up a small number of times. V and J are TRBV5-1 and TRBJ2-1; possibly TRBD2 for D (5 bases). CDR1 and CDR2 (germline): SGHRS, YFSETQ. Trimming took 1 base from V and 7 from J, leaving 15 bases between them. CDR3 length equals 15 residues. In DNA, the CDR3 is TGCGCCAGCAGCTTGCTCCCGACCCGGAGGAATGAGCAGTTCTTC. It encodes CASSLLPTRRNEQFF.

A few counts support this clonotype. V is TRBV19 and J is TRBJ1-2; D remains ambiguous. The germline V gene has CDR1 LNHDA and CDR2 SQIVND (reference sequence). V lost 3 bases to trimming and J lost 2 bases, with 4 bases between them. The CDR3 runs 12 residues. CDR3 sequence reads: CASSMENYGYTF. Written as DNA, the CDR3 is TGTGCCAGTAGTATGGAGAACTATGGCTACACCTTC.

The genes are TRBV6-6 and TRBJ2-5, with D uncertain. Germline lookup yields CDR1 MNHNY and CDR2 SVGAGI (reference sequence). The germline V and J ends were trimmed by 5 bases and 3 bases, with 4 bases remaining between them. The CDR3 has 11 amino acids. The CDR3 nucleotides are TGTGCCAGCAGTGGAAAAGAGACCCAGTACTTC. Encoded protein: CASSGKETQYF.

This clonotype was seen repeatedly, ten times or more. The rearrangement joins TRBV7-2 to TRBJ1-1; D unresolved. The CDR3 contains 13 residues. V lost 5 bases, J lost 0 bases, and 7 bases lay in between. The germline CDR1 and CDR2 sequences are SGHTA and FQGNSA. The CDR3, as DNA: TGTGCCAGCAGCGCCCACATGAACACTGAAGCTTTCTTT. This sequence encodes CASSAHMNTEAFF.

This clonotype was observed once. The chain is built from TRBV20-1 and TRBJ2-1, with 10 bases fitting TRBD2. The V gene end was trimmed by 6 bases and the J gene end by 5 bases; junction bases not matched to a gene: 7. CDR1 and CDR2 (germline): DFQATT, SNEGSKA (reference sequence). The CDR3 length is 14 residues. CDR3 nucleotide sequence: TGCAGTGCCACGGAGACTAGCGGGCACAATGAGCAGTTCTTC. Protein sequence: CSATETSGHNEQFF.

This clonotype showed up just a few times. The rearrangement links TRBV20-1 to TRBJ2-1, with D unresolved. Trimming took 3 bases from V and 7 from J, leaving 16 bases between them. Per germline, CDR1 DFQATT and CDR2 SNEGSKA (reference sequence). This CDR3 region has 14 residues. The CDR3 nucleotides are TGCAGTGCTAGTTTTCTTAGCACAGTTAATGAGCAGTTCTTC. Amino acid sequence: CSASFLSTVNEQFF.

The rearrangement uses TRBV7-9 and TRBJ1-1; 7 bases agree with TRBD1. CDR3 length equals 14 residues. Germline V CDR1 and CDR2: SEHNR, FQNEAQ (reference sequence). V lost 4 bases to trimming and J lost 4 bases; unmatched junction nucleotides: 6. The CDR3 loop is CASSSAGGPTEAFF. CDR3 in DNA: TGTGCCAGCAGCTCGGCAGGGGGGCCCACTGAAGCTTTCTTT.

There are many counts of this clonotype. V and J are TRBV5-1 and TRBJ1-1; a possible D gene is TRBD1 (5 bases). CDR3 length equals 15 residues. Germline V gene data show CDR1 as SGHRS and CDR2 as YFSETQ. The germline V and J ends were trimmed by 4 bases and 2 bases, with 15 bases remaining between them. As DNA, the CDR3 is TGCGCCAGCAGCCCCCTGGGTAGGGGAAACACTGAAGCTTTCTTT. Protein sequence: CASSPLGRGNTEAFF.

The chain employs TRBV19 and TRBJ2-7; 7 bases align to TRBD1. Losses at the gene ends were 8 bases for V and 0 bases for J; bases not matched to a gene: 4. Germline loops: CDR1 LNHDA, CDR2 SQIVND (reference sequence). This CDR3 is 13 amino acids long. CDR3 sequence reads: CASPRGSSYEQYV. The CDR3 DNA follows: TGTGCCAGTCCCAGGGGGAGCTCCTACGAGCAGTACGTC.